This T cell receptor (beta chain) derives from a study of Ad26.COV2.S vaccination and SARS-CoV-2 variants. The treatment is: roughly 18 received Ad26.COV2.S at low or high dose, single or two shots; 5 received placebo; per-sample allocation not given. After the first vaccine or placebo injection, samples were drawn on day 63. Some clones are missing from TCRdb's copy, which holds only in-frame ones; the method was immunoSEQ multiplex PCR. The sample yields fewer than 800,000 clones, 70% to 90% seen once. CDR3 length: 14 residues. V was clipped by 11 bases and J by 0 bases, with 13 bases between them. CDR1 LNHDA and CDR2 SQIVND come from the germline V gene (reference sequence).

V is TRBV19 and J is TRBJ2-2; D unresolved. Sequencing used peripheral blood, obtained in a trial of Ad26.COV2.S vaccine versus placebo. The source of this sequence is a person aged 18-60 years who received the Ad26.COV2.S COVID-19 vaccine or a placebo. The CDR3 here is CACSLGANTGELFF. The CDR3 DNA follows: TGTGCCTGCTCGCTCGGAGCGAACACCGGGGAGCTGTTTTTT.